This is a list of T cell receptor beta chains from one sample in a study of shared clonotypes between healthy human individuals. Sequencing used immunoSEQ multiplex PCR; TCRdb keeps in-frame clones, though not all of them. The table lists hundreds of thousands of clones, more than 70% of them singletons. The sequenced material came from memory CD4+ T cells sorted from blood. Receptor source: a woman aged 30 to 39 in good health. CDR3s leave out the opening cysteine and the closing phenylalanine or tryptophan. D genes are given only for firm matches.

. TRBV10-2 ASSEFPGGVGEKLF
TRBD2 TRBV7-2 ASSFPGRADTQY
. TRBV7-2 ASSRRTDTEAF
TRBD2 TRBV28 ASSPPLAGGPYEQY
. TRBV4-1 ASSQAGPLAKLF
. TRBV10-3 AISEEGHNQPQH
TRBD1 TRBV19 ASSIPRTGGETQY
. TRBV6-1 ASSDLITTAAQH
TRBD2 TRBV4-1 ASSQDHVTSAKNIQY
TRBD2 TRBV27 ASSSLAFSYNEQF
. TRBV5-1 ASSSQDTEQY
TRBD2 TRBV29-1 SARTSGTETQY